The text below deals with one T cell receptor (beta chain). Its antigen is undetermined. CDR1 and CDR2 (germline): SNHLY, FYNNEI. This CDR3 comprises 15 residues. Trimming took 6 bases from V and 1 from J; bases not matched to a gene: 3. Time point in this sample: newly diagnosed GD, antithyroid drugs for less than 3 months. The TCR library was prepared using RNA isolated from PBMCs. The sample comes from a study of regulatory T cells in long-lasting Graves disease. Whole-study results and caveats: Persistent disease samples used TRBV28, TRBJ1-2 and TRBJ2-5 preferentially.

Combining iRepertoire HTBI primers with Arm-PCR of CDR3 regions, the authors built TCR beta libraries. TCRdb fed the multiplex PCR reads into MiXCR, producing one record per CDR3 protein. In the table there are hundreds of thousands of distinct CDR3 sequences, roughly 15% of which are singletons. The same data also went into a second study, on T cells in Graves' hyperthyroidism and ophthalmopathy. That investigation notes: Stability of Graves' hyperthyroidism was defined as absent ophthalmopathy progression within 18 months. Orbital computed tomography and thyroid ultrasound, together with serum TRAb and thyroxine and clinical symptoms, were used for diagnoses. Researchers found most expanded thyroid clonotypes above 0.001 in blood as well.

This chain joins TRBV2 and TRBJ2-3, with TRBD2 matching over 11 bases. Source: peripheral blood mononuclear cells (PBMCs), taken at new diagnosis, from a patient treated with antithyroid drugs. The receptor was isolated from a woman aged 35-60 years with Graves disease. CDR3 DNA: TGTGCCAGCAGCGAGGGACTAGCGGGCACAGATACGCAGTATTTT. Translation: CASSEGLAGTDTQYF.